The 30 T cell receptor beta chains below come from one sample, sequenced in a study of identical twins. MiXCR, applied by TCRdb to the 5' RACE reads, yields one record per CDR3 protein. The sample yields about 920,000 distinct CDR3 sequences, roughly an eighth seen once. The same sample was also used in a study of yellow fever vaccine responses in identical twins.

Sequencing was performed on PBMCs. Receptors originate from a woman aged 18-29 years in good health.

The CDR3 here is CSVEPGLLNTEAFF. DNA of the CDR3: TGCAGCGTTGAACCGGGGCTCTTGAACACTGAAGCTTTCTTT. The genes are TRBV29-1 and TRBJ1-1; perhaps TRBD1 as D (5 bases). Germline V lookup: CDR1 SQVTM, CDR2 ANQGSEA. The CDR3 covers 14 residues. V was clipped by 2 bases and J by 0 bases, with 10 bases between them.

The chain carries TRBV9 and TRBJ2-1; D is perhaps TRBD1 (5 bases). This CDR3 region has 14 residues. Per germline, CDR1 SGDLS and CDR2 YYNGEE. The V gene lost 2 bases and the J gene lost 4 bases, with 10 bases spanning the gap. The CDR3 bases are TGTGCCAGCAGCGTCTCGGACATATACAATGAGCAGTTCTTC. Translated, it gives CASSVSDIYNEQFF.

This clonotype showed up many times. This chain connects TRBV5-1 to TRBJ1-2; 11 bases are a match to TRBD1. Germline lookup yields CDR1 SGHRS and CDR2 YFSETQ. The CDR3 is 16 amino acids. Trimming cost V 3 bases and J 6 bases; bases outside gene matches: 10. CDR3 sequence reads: CASSSERDRGMNGYTF. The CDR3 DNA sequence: TGCGCCAGCAGCTCCGAACGGGACAGGGGGATGAATGGCTACACCTTC.

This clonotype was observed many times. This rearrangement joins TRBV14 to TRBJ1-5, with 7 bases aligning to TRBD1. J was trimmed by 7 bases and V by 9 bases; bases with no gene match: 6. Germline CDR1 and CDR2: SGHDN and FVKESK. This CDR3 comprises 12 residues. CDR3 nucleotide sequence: TGTGCCAGAAGACAGGGTGGACAGCCCCAGCATTTT. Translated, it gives CARRQGGQPQHF.

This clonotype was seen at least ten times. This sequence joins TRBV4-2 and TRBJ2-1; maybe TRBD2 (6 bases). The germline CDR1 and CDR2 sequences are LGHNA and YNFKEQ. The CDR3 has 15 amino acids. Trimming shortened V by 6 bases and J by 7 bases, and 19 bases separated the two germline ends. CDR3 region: CASSRLGEAGNEQFF. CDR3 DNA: TGTGCCAGCAGTCGTTTGGGGGAGGCGGGGAATGAGCAGTTCTTC.

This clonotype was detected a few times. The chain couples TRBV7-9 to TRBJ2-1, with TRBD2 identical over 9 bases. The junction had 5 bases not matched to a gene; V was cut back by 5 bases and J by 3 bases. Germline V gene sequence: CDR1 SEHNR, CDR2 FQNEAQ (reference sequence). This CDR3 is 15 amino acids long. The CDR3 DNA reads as TGTGCCAGCAGCGGGGCGGGGGGGCACTACAATGAGCAGTTCTTC. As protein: CASSGAGGHYNEQFF. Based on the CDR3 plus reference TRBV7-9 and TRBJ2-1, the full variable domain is DTGVSQNPRHKITKRGQNVTFRCDPISEHNRLYWYRQTLGQGPEFLTYFQNEAQLEKSRLLSDRFSAERPKGSFSTLEIQRTEQGDSAMYLCASSGAGGHYNEQFFGPGTRLTVL.

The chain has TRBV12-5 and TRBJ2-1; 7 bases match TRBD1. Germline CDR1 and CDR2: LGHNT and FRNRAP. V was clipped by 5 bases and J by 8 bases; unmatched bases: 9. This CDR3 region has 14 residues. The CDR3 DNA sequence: TGTGCTAGTGGTCAAAATTTTAGGGGGCATGAGCAGTTCTTC. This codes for CASGQNFRGHEQFF.

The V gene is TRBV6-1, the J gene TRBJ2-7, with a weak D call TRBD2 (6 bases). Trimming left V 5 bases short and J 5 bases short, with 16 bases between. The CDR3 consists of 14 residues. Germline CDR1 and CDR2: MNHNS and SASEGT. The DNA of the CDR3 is TGTGCCAGCAGTAAAGAAAGGGACTTCCACGAGCAGTACGTC. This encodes CASSKERDFHEQYV.

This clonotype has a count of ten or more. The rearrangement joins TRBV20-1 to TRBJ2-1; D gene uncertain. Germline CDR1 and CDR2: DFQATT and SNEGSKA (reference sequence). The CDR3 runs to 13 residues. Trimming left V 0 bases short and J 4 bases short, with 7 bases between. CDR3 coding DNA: TGCAGTGCTAGAGATCGAACGTACAATGAGCAGTTCTTC. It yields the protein CSARDRTYNEQFF.

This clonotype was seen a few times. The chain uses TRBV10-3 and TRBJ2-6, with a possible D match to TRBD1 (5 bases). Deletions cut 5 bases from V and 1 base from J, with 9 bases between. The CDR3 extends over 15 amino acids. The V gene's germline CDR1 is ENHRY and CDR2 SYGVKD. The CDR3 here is CAISPQGSGANVLTF. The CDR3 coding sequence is TGTGCCATCAGTCCCCAGGGATCTGGGGCCAACGTCCTGACTTTC.

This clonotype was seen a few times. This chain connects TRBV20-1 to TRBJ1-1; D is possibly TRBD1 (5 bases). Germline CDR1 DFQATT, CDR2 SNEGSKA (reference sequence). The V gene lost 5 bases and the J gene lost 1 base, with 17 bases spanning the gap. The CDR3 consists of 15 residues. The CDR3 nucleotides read TGCAGTGCTCTGAGCCGGGGCGGTACGAACACTGAAGCTTTCTTT. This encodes CSALSRGGTNTEAFF.

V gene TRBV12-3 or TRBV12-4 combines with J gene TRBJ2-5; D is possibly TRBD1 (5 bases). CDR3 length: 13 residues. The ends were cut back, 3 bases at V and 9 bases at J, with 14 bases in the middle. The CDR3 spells CASSLEGVTAQYF. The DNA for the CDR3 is TGTGCCAGCAGTTTGGAAGGGGTTACGGCCCAGTACTTC.

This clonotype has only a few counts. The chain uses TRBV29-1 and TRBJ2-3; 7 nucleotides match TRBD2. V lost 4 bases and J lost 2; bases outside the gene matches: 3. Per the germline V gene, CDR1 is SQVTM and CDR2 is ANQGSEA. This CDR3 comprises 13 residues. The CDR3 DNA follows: TGCAGCGTTGCACTAGCGATCACAGATACGCAGTATTTT. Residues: CSVALAITDTQYF.

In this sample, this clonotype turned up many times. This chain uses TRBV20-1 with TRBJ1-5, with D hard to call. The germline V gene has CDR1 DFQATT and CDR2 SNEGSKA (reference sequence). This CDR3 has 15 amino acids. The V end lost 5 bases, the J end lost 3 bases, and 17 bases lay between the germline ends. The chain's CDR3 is CSALPLRQPNQPQHF. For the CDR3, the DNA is TGCAGTGCTTTACCGTTGAGGCAGCCCAATCAGCCCCAGCATTTT.

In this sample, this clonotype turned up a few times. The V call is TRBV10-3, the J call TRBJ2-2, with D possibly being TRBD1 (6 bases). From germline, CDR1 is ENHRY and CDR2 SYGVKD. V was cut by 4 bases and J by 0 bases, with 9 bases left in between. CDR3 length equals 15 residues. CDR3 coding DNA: TGTGCCATCAGTGGACAGGCCTCGAACACCGGGGAGCTGTTTTTT. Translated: CAISGQASNTGELFF.

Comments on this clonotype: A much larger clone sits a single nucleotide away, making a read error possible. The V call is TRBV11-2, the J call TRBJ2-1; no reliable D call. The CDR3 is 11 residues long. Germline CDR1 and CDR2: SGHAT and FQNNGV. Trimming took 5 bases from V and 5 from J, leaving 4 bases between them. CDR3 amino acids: CASSHDNEQFF. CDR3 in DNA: TGTGCCAGCAGCCATGACAATGAGCAGTTCTTC.

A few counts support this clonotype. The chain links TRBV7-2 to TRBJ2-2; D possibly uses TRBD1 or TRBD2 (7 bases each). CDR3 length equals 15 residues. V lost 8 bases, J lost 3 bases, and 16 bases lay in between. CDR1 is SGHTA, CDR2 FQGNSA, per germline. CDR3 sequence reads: CASGRGDRDTGELFF. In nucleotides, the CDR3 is TGTGCCAGCGGGAGGGGGGACAGAGACACCGGGGAGCTGTTTTTT.

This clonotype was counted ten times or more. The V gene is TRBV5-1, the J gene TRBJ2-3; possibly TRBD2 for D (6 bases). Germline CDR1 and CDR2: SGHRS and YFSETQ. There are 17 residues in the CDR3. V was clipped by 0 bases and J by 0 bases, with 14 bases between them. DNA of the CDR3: TGCGCCAGCAGCTTGGTAAGGGTAGCGGAGAGCACAGATACGCAGTATTTT. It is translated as CASSLVRVAESTDTQYF. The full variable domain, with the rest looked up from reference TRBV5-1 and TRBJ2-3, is KAGVTQTPRYLIKTRGQQVTLSCSPISGHRSVSWYQQTPGQGLQFLFEYFSETQRNKGNFPGRFSGRQFSNSRSEMNVSTLELGDSALYLCASSLVRVAESTDTQYFGPGTRLTVL.

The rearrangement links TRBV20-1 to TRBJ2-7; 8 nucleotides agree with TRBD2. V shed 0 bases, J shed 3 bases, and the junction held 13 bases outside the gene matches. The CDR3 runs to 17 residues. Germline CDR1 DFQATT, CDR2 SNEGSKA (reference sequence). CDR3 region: CSARDNRPGLGFYEQYF. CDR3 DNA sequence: TGCAGTGCTAGAGATAATAGGCCGGGACTAGGCTTCTACGAGCAGTACTTC.

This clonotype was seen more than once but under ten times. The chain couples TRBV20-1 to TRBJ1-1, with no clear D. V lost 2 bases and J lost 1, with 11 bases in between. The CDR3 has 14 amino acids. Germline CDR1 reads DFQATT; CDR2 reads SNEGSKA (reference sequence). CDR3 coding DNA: TGCAGTGCTAGACCCACGCCCCCGAACACTGAAGCTTTCTTT. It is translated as CSARPTPPNTEAFF.

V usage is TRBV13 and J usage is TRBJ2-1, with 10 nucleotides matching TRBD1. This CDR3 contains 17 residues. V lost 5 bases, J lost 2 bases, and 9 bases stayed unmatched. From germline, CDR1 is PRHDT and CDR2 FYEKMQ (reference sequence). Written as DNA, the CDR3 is TGTGCCAGCAGCCACCGGACAGGGGGGGAAACCTACAATGAGCAGTTCTTC. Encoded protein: CASSHRTGGETYNEQFF.

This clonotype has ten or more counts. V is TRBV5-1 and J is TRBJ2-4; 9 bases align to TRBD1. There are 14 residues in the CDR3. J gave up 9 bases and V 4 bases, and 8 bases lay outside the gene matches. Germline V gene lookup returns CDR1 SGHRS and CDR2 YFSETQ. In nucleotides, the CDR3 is TGCGCCAGCAGCCGGGACAGGGCAGGGACCATTCAGTACTTC. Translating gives CASSRDRAGTIQYF.

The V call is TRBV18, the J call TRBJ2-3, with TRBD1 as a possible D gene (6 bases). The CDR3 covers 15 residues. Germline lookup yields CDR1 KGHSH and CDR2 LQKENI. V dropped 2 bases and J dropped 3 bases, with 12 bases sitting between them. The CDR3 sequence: CASSPVGQPTDTQYF. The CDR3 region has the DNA TGTGCCAGCTCACCAGTGGGACAACCAACAGATACGCAGTATTTT. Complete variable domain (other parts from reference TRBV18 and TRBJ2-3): NAGVMQNPRHLVRRRGQEARLRCSPMKGHSHVYWYRQLPEEGLKFMVYLQKENIIDESGMPKERFSAEFPKEGPSILRIQQVVRGDSAAYFCASSPVGQPTDTQYFGPGTRLTVL.

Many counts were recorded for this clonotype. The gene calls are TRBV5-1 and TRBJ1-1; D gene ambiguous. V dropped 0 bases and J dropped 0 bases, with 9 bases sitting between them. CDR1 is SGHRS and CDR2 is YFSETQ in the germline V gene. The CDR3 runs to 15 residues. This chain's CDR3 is CASSLGGNMNTEAFF. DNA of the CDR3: TGCGCCAGCAGCTTGGGCGGAAACATGAACACTGAAGCTTTCTTT.

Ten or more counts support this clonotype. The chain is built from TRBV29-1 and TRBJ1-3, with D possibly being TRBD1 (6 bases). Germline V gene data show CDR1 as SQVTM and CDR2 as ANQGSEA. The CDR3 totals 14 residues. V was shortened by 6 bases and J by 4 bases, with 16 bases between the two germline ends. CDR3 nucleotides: TGCAGCGTCCTCCTCAGGGGCGCGGGAAACACCATATATTTT. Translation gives CSVLLRGAGNTIYF. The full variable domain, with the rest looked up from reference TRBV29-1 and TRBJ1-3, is SAVISQKPSRDICQRGTSLTIQCQVDSQVTMMFWYRQQPGQSLTLIATANQGSEATYESGFVIDKFPISRPNLTFSTLTVSNMSPEDSSIYLCSVLLRGAGNTIYFGEGSWLTVV.

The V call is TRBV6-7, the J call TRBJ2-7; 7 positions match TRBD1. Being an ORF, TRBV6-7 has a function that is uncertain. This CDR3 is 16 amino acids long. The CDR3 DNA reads TGTGCCAGCAGTAACTCCTTTACGACAGGGTCCTGCGAGCAGTACGTC. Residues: CASSNSFTTGSCEQYV.

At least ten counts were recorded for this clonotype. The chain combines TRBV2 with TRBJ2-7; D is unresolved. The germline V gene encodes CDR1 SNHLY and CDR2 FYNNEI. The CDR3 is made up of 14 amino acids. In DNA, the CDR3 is TGTGCCAGCAGGGAAGTAGCCTGGGGATACGAGCAGTACGTC. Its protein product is CASREVAWGYEQYV.

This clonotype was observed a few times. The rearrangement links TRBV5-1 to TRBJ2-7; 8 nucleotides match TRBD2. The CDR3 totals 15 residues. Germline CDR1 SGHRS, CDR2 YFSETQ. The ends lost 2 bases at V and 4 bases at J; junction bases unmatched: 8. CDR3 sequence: CASSLTSGGFYEQYV. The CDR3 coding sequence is TGCGCCAGCAGCTTAACGAGCGGGGGATTTTACGAGCAGTACGTC.

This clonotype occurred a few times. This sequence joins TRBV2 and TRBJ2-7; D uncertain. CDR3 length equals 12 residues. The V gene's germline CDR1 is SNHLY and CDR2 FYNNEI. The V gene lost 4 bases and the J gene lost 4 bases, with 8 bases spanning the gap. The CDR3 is CASSGSYYEQYF. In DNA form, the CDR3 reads TGTGCCAGCAGTGGGTCCTATTACGAGCAGTACTTC.

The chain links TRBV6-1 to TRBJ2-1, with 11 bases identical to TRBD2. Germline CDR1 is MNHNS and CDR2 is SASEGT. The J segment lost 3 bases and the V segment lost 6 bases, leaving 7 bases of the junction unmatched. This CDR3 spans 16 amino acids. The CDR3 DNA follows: TGTGCCAGCAGGGACCCGGGGACTAGCGGCTACAATGAGCAGTTCTTC. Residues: CASRDPGTSGYNEQFF.